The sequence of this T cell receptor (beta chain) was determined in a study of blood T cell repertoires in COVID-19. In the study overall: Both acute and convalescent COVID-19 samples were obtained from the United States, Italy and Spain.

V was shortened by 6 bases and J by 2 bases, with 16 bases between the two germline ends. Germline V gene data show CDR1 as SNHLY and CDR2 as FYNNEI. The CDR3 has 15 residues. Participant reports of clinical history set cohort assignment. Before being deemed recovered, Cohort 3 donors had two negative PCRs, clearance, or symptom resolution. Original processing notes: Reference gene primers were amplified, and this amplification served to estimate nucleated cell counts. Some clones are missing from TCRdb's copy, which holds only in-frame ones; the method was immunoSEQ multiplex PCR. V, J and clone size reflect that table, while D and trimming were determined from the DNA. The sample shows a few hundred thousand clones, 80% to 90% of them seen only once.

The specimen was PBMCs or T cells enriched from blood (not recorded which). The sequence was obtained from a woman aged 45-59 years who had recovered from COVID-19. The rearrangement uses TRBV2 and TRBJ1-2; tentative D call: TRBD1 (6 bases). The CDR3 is CASSAETGTNYGYTF. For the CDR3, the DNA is TGTGCCAGCAGCGCCGAAACAGGGACCAACTATGGCTACACCTTC.